This T cell receptor beta chain was retrieved from a study of blood T cell repertoires in COVID-19. Whole-study context: The analysed material was cDNA or gDNA that came from T cells, B-cell-depleted T cells, or PBMCs.

Germline CDR1 is SGHVS and CDR2 is FQNEAQ. This CDR3 spans 16 amino acids. V was clipped by 0 bases and J by 6 bases, with 12 bases between them. In the source study's methods: Estimated nucleated cell counts came from reference gene primer amplification. Profiled with immunoSEQ multiplex PCR; TCRdb holds only in-frame clones, not every one. That table gives V, J and clone size, and the DNA gave D and trimming. The sample lists over 110,000 clones, 75% to 90% seen once, with roughly 4% in the top ten. The source of this sequence is a man in his fifties in a cohort exposed to, infected with or recovered from COVID-19 (not recorded which). The specimen sequenced was PBMCs or T cells enriched from blood (not recorded which). The J gene is TRBJ1-6, the V gene TRBV7-8, with a weak D call TRBD1 (6 bases). The CDR3 sequence: CASSLAPGQVNSPLHF. As DNA, the CDR3 is TGTGCCAGCAGCTTAGCTCCGGGACAAGTTAATTCACCCCTCCACTTT.